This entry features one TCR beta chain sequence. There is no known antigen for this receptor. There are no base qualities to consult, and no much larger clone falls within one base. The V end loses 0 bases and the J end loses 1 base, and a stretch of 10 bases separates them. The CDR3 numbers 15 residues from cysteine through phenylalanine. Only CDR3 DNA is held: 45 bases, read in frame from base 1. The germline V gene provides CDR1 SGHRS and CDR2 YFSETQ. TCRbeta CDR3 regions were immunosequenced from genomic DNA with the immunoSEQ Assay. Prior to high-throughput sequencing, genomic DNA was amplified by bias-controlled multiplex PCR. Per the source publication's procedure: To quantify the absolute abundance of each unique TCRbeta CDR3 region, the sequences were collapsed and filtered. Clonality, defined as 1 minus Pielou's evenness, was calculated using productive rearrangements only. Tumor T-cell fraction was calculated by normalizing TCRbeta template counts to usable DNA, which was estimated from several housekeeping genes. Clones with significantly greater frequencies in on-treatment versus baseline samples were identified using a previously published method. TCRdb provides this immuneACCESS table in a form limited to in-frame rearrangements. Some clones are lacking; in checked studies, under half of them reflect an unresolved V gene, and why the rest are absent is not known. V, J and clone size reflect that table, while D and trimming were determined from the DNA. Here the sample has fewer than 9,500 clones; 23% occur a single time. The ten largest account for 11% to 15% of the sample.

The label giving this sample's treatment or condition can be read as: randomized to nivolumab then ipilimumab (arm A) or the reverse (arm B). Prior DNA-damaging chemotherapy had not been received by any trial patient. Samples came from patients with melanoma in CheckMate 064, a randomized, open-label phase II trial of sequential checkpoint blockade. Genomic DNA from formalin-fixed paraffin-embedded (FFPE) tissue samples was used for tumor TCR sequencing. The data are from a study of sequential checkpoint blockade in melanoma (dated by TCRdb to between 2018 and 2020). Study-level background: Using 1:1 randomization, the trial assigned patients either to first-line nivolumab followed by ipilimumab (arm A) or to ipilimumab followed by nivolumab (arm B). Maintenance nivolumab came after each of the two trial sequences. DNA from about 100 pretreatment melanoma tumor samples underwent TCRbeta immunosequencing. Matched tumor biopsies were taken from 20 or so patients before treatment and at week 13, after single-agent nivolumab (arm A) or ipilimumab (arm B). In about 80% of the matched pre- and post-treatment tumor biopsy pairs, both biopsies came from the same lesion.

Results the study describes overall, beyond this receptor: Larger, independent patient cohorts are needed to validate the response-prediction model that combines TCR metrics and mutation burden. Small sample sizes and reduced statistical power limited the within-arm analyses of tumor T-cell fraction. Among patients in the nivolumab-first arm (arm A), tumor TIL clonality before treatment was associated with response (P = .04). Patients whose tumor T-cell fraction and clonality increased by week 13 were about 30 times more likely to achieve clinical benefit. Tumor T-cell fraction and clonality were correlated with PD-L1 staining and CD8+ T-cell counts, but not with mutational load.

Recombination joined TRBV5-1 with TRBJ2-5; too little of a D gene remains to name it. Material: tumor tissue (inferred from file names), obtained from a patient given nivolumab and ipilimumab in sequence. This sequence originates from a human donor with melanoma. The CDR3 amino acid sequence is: CASSLDYRPQETQYF. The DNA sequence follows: TGCGCCAGCAGCTTGGACTACCGGCCCCAAGAGACCCAGTACTTC.